This T cell receptor (beta chain) was captured by sequencing in a study of cytomegalovirus exposure and HLA in healthy donors. Study-level findings and limits: Presence/absence analyses took donor sequencing depth as roughly uniform.

V lost 5 bases to trimming and J lost 4 bases, with 15 bases between them. Germline loops: CDR1 SGHRS, CDR2 YFSETQ. The CDR3 is 14 residues long. This clone was detected only a few times. Antigen unknown. The PCR made use of 60 Vbeta and 13 Jbeta primers. In the authors' workflow: It was a later analysis that counted 83 million or so unique TCR beta chains, of which approximately 11 million were shared. Sequencing used immunoSEQ multiplex PCR; TCRdb keeps in-frame clones, though not all of them. That table is the source of V, J and clone size, and D and trimming were worked out from the DNA. The table shows some 160,000 clones, with 9.4% occurring only once.

The chain recombines TRBV5-1 with TRBJ1-1; unclear D gene. The clonotype originates from a male donor in good health and CMV-seronegative. The sequenced sample was PBMCs. CDR3 region: CASSLTAGGTEAFF. The CDR3 DNA follows: TGCGCCAGCAGTTTGACGGCCGGCGGCACTGAAGCTTTCTTT.